The 10 T cell receptor beta chains reported below all come from one sample, sequenced in a study of blood T cell repertoires in COVID-19. Only in-frame clones appear in the TCRdb table, and some are missing; sequencing was by immunoSEQ multiplex PCR. The table includes about 170,000 clones, less than 90% detected once. The sample taken for sequencing was peripheral blood. These TCRs come from a man aged 55 to 70 with acute or convalescent COVID-19.

V is TRBV7-9 and J is TRBJ2-7; possible D gene TRBD1, 5 bases. The CDR3 loop spans 15 amino acids. V was trimmed by 5 bases and J by 2 bases, leaving 16 bases between them. The V gene's germline CDR1 is SEHNR and CDR2 FQNEAQ (reference sequence). The CDR3 DNA follows: TGTGCCAGCAGCCATATCAGGGATTGGACCTACGAGCAGTACTTC. It is translated as CASSHIRDWTYEQYF.

This clone has a single count. V is TRBV9 and J is TRBJ1-6; TRBD1 aligns across 7 bases. Per the germline V gene, CDR1 is SGDLS and CDR2 is YYNGEE. The junction had 10 bases not matched to a gene; V was cut back by 0 bases and J by 13 bases. The CDR3 has 15 amino acids. CDR3 amino acids: CASSVEGQPDLPLHF. CDR3 nucleotide sequence: TGTGCCAGCAGCGTAGAGGGACAGCCTGATCTTCCCCTCCACTTT.

The V gene is TRBV9, the J gene TRBJ1-5; possible D gene TRBD1, 6 bases. The CDR3 has 15 amino acids. Germline CDR1 reads SGDLS; CDR2 reads YYNGEE. With 0 bases removed from V and 5 bases from J, the gap between germline ends came to 12 bases. The DNA for the CDR3 is TGTGCCAGCAGCGTAGATGGGGGCGCCGATCAGCCCCAGCATTTT. Translated: CASSVDGGADQPQHF.

This clone was picked up one time. The V call is TRBV2, the J call TRBJ1-5, with D unresolved. V was shortened by 4 bases and J by 4 bases, with 14 bases between the two germline ends. Germline-derived CDR1 and CDR2 are SNHLY and FYNNEI. The CDR3 extends over 15 amino acids. CDR3 protein: CASSAEWIGNQPQHF. The CDR3 DNA is TGTGCCAGCAGTGCGGAGTGGATCGGGAATCAGCCCCAGCATTTT.

V usage is TRBV5-5 and J usage is TRBJ2-3; perhaps TRBD1 as D (5 bases). Trimming removed 0 bases from V and 0 bases from J, with 14 bases in between. This CDR3 region has 17 residues. From germline, CDR1 is SGHKS and CDR2 YYEKEE (reference sequence). The CDR3 loop reads CASSLGGGRTSTDTQYF. Here the CDR3 DNA reads TGTGCCAGCAGCTTGGGGGGCGGCAGAACTAGCACAGATACGCAGTATTTT.

V and J are TRBV11-3 and TRBJ2-7, with 9 nucleotides matching TRBD1. Trimming took 2 bases from V and 3 from J; bases not matched to a gene: 2. The CDR3 has 14 residues. Germline assignment: CDR1 SGHNT and CDR2 YENEEA. The CDR3 DNA sequence: TGTGCCAGCAGCTTAATGGGACAGGGCTACGAGCAGTACTTC. Amino acids: CASSLMGQGYEQYF.

The gene calls are TRBV6-1 and TRBJ1-2, with a possible D match to TRBD1 (6 bases). Trimming took off 4 bases at V and 1 base at J, with 16 bases between the two ends. The CDR3 consists of 16 residues. Per the germline V gene, CDR1 is MNHNS and CDR2 is SASEGT. The CDR3 coding sequence is TGTGCCAGCAGTGGACAGCGGGGGGCGAGTAACTATGGCTACACCTTC. Translating gives CASSGQRGASNYGYTF.

The rearrangement uses TRBV6-5 and TRBJ1-2; D is possibly TRBD1 (6 bases). The ends were cut back, 4 bases at V and 4 bases at J, with 16 bases in the middle. The CDR3 covers 15 residues. In germline, CDR1 is MNHEY, CDR2 SVGAGI. The CDR3 loop is CASSLHRVKGYGYTF. The CDR3 coding sequence is TGTGCCAGCAGTTTACACAGGGTGAAGGGCTATGGCTACACCTTC.

The chain has TRBV5-5 and TRBJ1-2, with 7 bases fitting TRBD1. V was clipped by 3 bases and J by 2 bases; unmatched bases: 1. This CDR3 region has 13 residues. The V gene's germline CDR1 is SGHKS and CDR2 YYEKEE (reference sequence). The CDR3, as DNA: TGTGCCAGCAGCTCGGGACAGAACTATGGCTACACCTTC. Translated, it gives CASSSGQNYGYTF.

This chain uses TRBV9 with TRBJ2-7, with 13 bases identical to TRBD2. V was pared by 3 bases and J by 7 bases, with 7 bases of the junction left unmatched. The V gene's germline CDR1 is SGDLS and CDR2 YYNGEE. CDR3 length equals 15 residues. CDR3 nucleotides: TGTGCCAGCAGCGAAGAACTAGCGGGAGGGGGGGAGCAGTACTTC. It encodes CASSEELAGGGEQYF.